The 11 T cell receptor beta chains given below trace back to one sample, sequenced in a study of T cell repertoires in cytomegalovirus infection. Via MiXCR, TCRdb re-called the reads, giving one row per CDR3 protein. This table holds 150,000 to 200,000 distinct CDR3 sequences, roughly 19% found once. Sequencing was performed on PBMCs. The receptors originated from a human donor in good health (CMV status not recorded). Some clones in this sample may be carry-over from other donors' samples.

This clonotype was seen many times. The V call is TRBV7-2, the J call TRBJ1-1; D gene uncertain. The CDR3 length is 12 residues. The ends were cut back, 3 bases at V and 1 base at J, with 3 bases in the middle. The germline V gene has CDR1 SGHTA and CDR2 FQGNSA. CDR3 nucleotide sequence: TGTGCCAGCAGCTTTGGGAACACTGAAGCTTTCTTT. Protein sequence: CASSFGNTEAFF.

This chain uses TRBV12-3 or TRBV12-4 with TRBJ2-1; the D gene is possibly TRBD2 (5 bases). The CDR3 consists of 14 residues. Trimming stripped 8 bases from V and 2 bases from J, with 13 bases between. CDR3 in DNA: TGTGCCAGCCTGGAAGGACTTGCCTACAATGAGCAGTTCTTC. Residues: CASLEGLAYNEQFF.

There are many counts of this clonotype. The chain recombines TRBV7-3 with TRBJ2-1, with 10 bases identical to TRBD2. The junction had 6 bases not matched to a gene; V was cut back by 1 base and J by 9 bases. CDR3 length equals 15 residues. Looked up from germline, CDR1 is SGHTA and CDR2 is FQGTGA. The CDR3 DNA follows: TGTGCCAGCAGCTTAATTCCTAGCGGGGGCTCTGAGCAGTTCTTC. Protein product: CASSLIPSGGSEQFF.

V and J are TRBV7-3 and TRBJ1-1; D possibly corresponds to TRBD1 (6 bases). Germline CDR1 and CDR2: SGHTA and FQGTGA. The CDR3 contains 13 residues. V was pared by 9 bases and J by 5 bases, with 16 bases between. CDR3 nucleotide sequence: TGTGCCAGTACCTGGGGGGCTGGAACTGAAGCTTTCTTT. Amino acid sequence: CASTWGAGTEAFF.

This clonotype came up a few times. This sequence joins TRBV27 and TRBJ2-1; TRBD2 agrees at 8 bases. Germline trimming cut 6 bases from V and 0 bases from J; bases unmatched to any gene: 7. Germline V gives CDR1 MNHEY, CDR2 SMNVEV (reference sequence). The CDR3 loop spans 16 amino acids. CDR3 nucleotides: TGTGCCAGCAGCCGGATAGCGGGGAGCTCCTACAATGAGCAGTTCTTC. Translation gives CASSRIAGSSYNEQFF.

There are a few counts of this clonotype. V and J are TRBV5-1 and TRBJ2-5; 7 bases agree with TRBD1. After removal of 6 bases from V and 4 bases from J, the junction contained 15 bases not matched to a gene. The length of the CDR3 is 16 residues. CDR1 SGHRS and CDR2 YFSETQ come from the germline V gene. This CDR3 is CASTPLGTVTRETQYF. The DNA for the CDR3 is TGCGCCAGCACACCCCTAGGGACAGTTACAAGAGAGACCCAGTACTTC.

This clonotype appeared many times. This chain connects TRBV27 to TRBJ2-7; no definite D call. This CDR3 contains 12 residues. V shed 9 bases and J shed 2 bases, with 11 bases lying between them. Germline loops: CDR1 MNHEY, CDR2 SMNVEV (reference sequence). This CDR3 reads CASSGRPYEQYF. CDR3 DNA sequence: TGTGCCAGTTCGGGCAGGCCCTACGAGCAGTACTTC.

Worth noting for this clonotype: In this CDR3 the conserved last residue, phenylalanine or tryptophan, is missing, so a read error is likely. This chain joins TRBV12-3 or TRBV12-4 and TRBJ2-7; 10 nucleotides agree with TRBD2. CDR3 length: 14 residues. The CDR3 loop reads CANSPSGSAGEQYL. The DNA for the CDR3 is TGTGCCAACAGTCCTAGCGGGAGCGCTGGCGAGCAGTACTTG.

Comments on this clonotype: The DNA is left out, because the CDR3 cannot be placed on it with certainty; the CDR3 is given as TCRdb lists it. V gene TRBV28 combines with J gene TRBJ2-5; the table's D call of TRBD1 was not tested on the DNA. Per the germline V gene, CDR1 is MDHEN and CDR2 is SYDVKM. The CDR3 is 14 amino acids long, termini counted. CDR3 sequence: CASSSSNSGGTQYF.

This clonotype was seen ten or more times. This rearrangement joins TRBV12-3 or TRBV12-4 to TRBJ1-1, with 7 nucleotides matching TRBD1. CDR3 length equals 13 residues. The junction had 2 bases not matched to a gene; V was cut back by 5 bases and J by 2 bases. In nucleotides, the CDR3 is TGTGCCAGCAGTCGACAGGGCAACACTGAAGCTTTCTTT. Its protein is CASSRQGNTEAFF.

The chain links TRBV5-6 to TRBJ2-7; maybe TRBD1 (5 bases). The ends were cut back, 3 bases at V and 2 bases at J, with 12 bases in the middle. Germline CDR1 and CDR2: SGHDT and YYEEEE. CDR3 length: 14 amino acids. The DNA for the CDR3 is TGTGCCAGCAGCTCGCGACAGAGAACCTACGAGCAGTACTTC. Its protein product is CASSSRQRTYEQYF.